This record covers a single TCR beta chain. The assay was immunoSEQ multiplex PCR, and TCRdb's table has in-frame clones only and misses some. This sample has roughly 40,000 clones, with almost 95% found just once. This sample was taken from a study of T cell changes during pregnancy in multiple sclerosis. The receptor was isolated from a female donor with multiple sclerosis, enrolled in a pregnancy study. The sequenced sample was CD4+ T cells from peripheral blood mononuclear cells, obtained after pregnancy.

This CDR3 is CASMAEVSGNTIYF. CDR3 nucleotide sequence: TGTGCCAGCATGGCGGAGGTATCTGGAAACACCATATATTTT. The chain employs TRBV2 and TRBJ1-3; D gene unclear. The CDR3 contains 14 residues. Trimming pared 7 bases from V and 1 base from J, leaving 11 bases between. Germline values: CDR1 SNHLY, CDR2 FYNNEI.